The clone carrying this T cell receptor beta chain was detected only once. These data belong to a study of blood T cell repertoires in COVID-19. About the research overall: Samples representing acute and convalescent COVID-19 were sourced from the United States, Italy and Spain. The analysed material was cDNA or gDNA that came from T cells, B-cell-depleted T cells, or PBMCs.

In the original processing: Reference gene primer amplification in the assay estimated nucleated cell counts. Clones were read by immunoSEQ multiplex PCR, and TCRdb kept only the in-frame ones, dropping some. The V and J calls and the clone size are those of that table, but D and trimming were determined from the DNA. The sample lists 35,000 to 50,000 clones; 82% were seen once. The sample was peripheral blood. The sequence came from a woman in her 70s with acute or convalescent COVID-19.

CDR3 coding DNA: TGTGCCAGCAGTTTCCCCCCGGGGGACCTCAGGGGGGCTTTCTTT. Its translation: CASSFPPGDLRGAFF. This chain links TRBV28 with TRBJ1-1; 7 nucleotides agree with TRBD1. V was clipped by 3 bases and J by 11 bases; unmatched bases: 15. This CDR3 region has 15 residues. Germline-derived CDR1 and CDR2 are MDHEN and SYDVKM.